This is a list of T cell receptor beta chains from one sample in a study of cytomegalovirus exposure and HLA in healthy donors. Method: immunoSEQ multiplex PCR; TCRdb's copy keeps in-frame clones and lacks some. The table records about 260,000 clones, 84% of them present only once. The sequenced sample was PBMCs. The receptors shown here come from a woman aged 35 to 49 in good health and CMV-seropositive. The CDR3 runs from the conserved cysteine through the conserved F or W. A D gene is named only where the DNA matches it firmly. The size entry is marked missing in some rows and otherwise reads once, few, many or a size class.

cdr3_length: 12; v_call: TRBV29-1; clone_size: .; j_call: TRBJ1-1; d_call: .; cdr3_nt: TGCAGCGCGACCGGGGGTACCACTGAAGCTTTCTTT; cdr3_aa: CSATGGTTEAFF
cdr3_length: 18; v_call: TRBV6-1; clone_size: few; j_call: TRBJ1-1; d_call: .; cdr3_nt: TGTGCCAGCAGTGGCTACAGGGCCCTACTATCCCAGCTTCAGAAAGCTTTCTTT; cdr3_aa: CASSGYRALLSQLQKAFF
cdr3_length: 13; v_call: TRBV11-3; clone_size: .; j_call: TRBJ2-3; d_call: .; cdr3_nt: TGTGCCAGCAGCTTAGAGGCATTCGATACGCAGTATTTT; cdr3_aa: CASSLEAFDTQYF
cdr3_length: 13; v_call: TRBV5-1; clone_size: .; j_call: TRBJ1-4; d_call: .; cdr3_nt: TGCGCCAGCAGCTTGGACAGGGCCGGGAAACTGTTTTTT; cdr3_aa: CASSLDRAGKLFF
cdr3_length: 16; v_call: TRBV7-6; clone_size: .; j_call: TRBJ2-7; d_call: TRBD1; cdr3_nt: TGTGCCAGCAGCTTACCGTCGGGACAGGGGATGGGCGAGCAGTACTTC; cdr3_aa: CASSLPSGQGMGEQYF
cdr3_length: 16; v_call: TRBV9; clone_size: .; j_call: TRBJ1-3; d_call: TRBD1; cdr3_nt: TGTGCCAGCAGCGCGGGACAGGGTGATCCTGGAAACACCATATATTTT; cdr3_aa: CASSAGQGDPGNTIYF
cdr3_length: 14; v_call: TRBV18; clone_size: .; j_call: TRBJ2-1; d_call: .; cdr3_nt: TGTGCCAGCTCACCAAACACAGGTCGGGATGAGCAGTTCTTC; cdr3_aa: CASSPNTGRDEQFF
cdr3_length: 17; v_call: TRBV27; clone_size: .; j_call: TRBJ1-2; d_call: TRBD1; cdr3_nt: TGTGCCAGCAGTTTATCGTTCCTGGGACAGACTAACTATGGCTACACCTTC; cdr3_aa: CASSLSFLGQTNYGYTF
cdr3_length: 14; v_call: TRBV28; clone_size: .; j_call: TRBJ1-1; d_call: .; cdr3_nt: TGTGCCAGCAGTTTATCCCCAGGGAACACTGAAGCTTTCTTT; cdr3_aa: CASSLSPGNTEAFF
cdr3_length: 14; v_call: TRBV6-5; clone_size: .; j_call: TRBJ1-1; d_call: .; cdr3_nt: TGTGCCAGCAGTTACTCAGGGGGTTTAACTGAAGCTTTCTTT; cdr3_aa: CASSYSGGLTEAFF
cdr3_length: 15; v_call: TRBV7-2; clone_size: .; j_call: TRBJ2-7; d_call: .; cdr3_nt: TGTGCCAGCAGACAAACGACTAGTCAGAGCTACGAGCAGTACTTC; cdr3_aa: CASRQTTSQSYEQYF
cdr3_length: 16; v_call: TRBV13; clone_size: .; j_call: TRBJ2-3; d_call: .; cdr3_nt: TGTGCCAGCAGCTTAGGGGCGGAAGGTAGCACAGATACGCAGTATTTT; cdr3_aa: CASSLGAEGSTDTQYF
cdr3_length: 14; v_call: TRBV19; clone_size: .; j_call: TRBJ2-1; d_call: TRBD1; cdr3_nt: TGTGCCAGTTCCCGGGACAGGGGGCTTAATGAGCAGTTCTTC; cdr3_aa: CASSRDRGLNEQFF
cdr3_length: 15; v_call: TRBV7-9; clone_size: .; j_call: TRBJ1-1; d_call: TRBD1; cdr3_nt: TGTGCCAGCAGCTTCGCCGACAGGGCCAACACTGAAGCTTTCTTT; cdr3_aa: CASSFADRANTEAFF
cdr3_length: 13; v_call: TRBV18; clone_size: .; j_call: TRBJ2-5; d_call: .; cdr3_nt: TGTGCCAGCTCACCACCCAGTCAAGAGACCCAGTACTTC; cdr3_aa: CASSPPSQETQYF
cdr3_length: 15; v_call: TRBV5-6; clone_size: .; j_call: TRBJ2-1; d_call: TRBD2; cdr3_nt: TGTGCCAGCAGCTTGGTAGCGGGAGGCTACAATGAGCAGTTCTTC; cdr3_aa: CASSLVAGGYNEQFF
cdr3_length: 16; v_call: TRBV5-4; clone_size: .; j_call: TRBJ2-7; d_call: TRBD2; cdr3_nt: TGTGCCAGCAGCTTGGGGGCTAGCGGGAGCTCCTACGAGCAGTACTTC; cdr3_aa: CASSLGASGSSYEQYF
cdr3_length: 14; v_call: TRBV11-2; clone_size: once; j_call: TRBJ2-7; d_call: .; cdr3_nt: TGTGCCAGCAGCATCTCAGGGGTACTCAACGAGCAGTACTTC; cdr3_aa: CASSISGVLNEQYF